This T cell receptor (beta chain) comes out of a study of shared clonotypes between healthy human individuals (dated by TCRdb to the early 2020s). Turning to the overall study: The cohort included a few men and a couple of women between 18 and 49 years of age. To estimate repertoire size and how much clonotype sharing occurs between individuals, the study deeply sequenced the blood TCR repertoires of about five healthy adults. Different laboratories and diverse techniques were used to prepare libraries and sequence TCR repertoires, to increase sequencing depth and limit assay-specific biases. Each donor's leukapheresis produced roughly between roughly 0.94 and 9.5 billion PBMCs.

What the research found in general, with its limitations: Pairwise subsampling indicated that sequencing depth was expected to affect the degree of clonotype sharing among donors. Sampling was limited to blood, and TCR repertoires in tissue likely differ from TCR repertoires in blood. The small number of donors limited the genetic and exposure-history diversity represented.

This clone was found once. Its target antigen remains unknown. One base away there is no much larger clone; base qualities are not given. The sample has other DNA sequences that encode this CDR3 too. Using the deep immunoSEQ assay, multiplex PCR amplified TCR CDR3 regions from genomic DNA. Genomic DNA extracted from each cell subset was distributed evenly over all wells of several immunoSEQ 96-well plates, and each plate served as one replicate. For unsorted PBMC, each replicate PCR was loaded with roughly 330 ng genomic DNA, equivalent to approximately 33,000 T cell genomes. Ten immunoSEQ deep assay plates were used to sequence the unsorted PBMC genomic DNA. Purified libraries were measured with a Qubit 3.0 fluorometer, size-checked on a Bioanalyzer 2100, and measured again with the KAPA Library Quantification kit. Every immunoSEQ 96-well plate was sequenced on a dedicated single-read 150-cycle Illumina NextSeq 550 flow cell. The authors processed their data as follows. Because only junctional sequences without quality scores were contained in the immunoSEQ output, filtering matching that applied to full-length reads could not be performed. To assign V/J genes and CDR3, sequences were annotated using PyIR, a Python wrapper for IgBLAST v1.9, with IMGT germline references. Reads were filtered out if the reads had weak V/J assignments (E-value above 1e-6), no CDR3, stop codons, out-of-frame junctions, or ambiguous translated residues. A V3J clonotype was defined by an identical inferred V gene, J gene, and CDR3 amino acid sequence. The percentage overlap between two repertoires was calculated by dividing the number of shared unique clonotypes by the size of the smaller repertoire. Three approaches were used to assess repertoire richness: RTK rarefaction, the Chao1 estimator, and Recon v2.1 estimates of unobserved clonotypes. TCRdb stores this immuneACCESS table with in-frame sequences only. Part of the clones is absent; in the studies checked, under half of the shortfall reflects unresolved V genes, and no reason is known for the rest. Clone size and the V and J calls come from that table; the DNA yielded D and trimming. The sample table contains around 480,000 clones; only one count was recorded for 75% to 80% of them. Together, the top ten hold approximately 12% of the sample.

Donors were healthy HIV-negative adults with no recently reported acute infections or vaccinations. Every donor was a Caucasian adult living in Nashville, Tennessee, USA. In the unsorted samples, some 94 million PBMCs were counted, and genomic DNA was extracted using the QIAamp DNA Blood Mini kit. Blood was obtained by leukapheresis, after which PBMCs were separated by Ficoll-Histopaque density gradient centrifugation and cryopreserved in liquid nitrogen vapor phase. Deletion took 0 bases off V and 5 bases off J, with a span of 5 bases between the germline ends. The CDR3, from cysteine to phenylalanine, totals 13 residues. Only the CDR3 part of the read is kept: 39 bases, read in frame from the first base. The germline V gene encodes CDR1 ENHRY and CDR2 SYGVKD.

The chain employs TRBV10-3 and TRBJ2-1; the D gene assignment is ambiguous. Sequencing used PBMCs. The clonotype comes from a woman between 40 and 50 years old in good health. Some clones in this sample may be carry-over from other donors' samples. The nucleotides read TGTGCCATCAGTGAGTCGACTGACAATGAGCAGTTCTTC. This sequence encodes CAISESTDNEQFF.